Below are 8 T cell receptor beta chains sequenced from a single sample in a study of control samples from healthy donors and cancer patients (dated by TCRdb to the early 2020s). Library generation was performed with the immunoSEQ multiplex PCR assay. TCRdb obtained this table from immuneACCESS and retained in-frame rearrangements with V and J assigned. These tables miss some clones; where compared with another copy, unresolved V genes account for less than half of the shortfall, and the remainder is unexplained. For this sample there are 99,000 or so clones; about 83% appear just once. The ten most abundant clones make up roughly an eighth of the sample. The sequenced sample consisted of blood. The source of these receptors is a woman between 45 and 65 years old in good health.

This clone has a single count. Other DNA sequences in the sample encode the same CDR3. V gene TRBV28 combines with J gene TRBJ1-3; 9 bases agree with TRBD1. V lost 6 bases to trimming and J lost 4 bases; unmatched junction nucleotides: 4. The CDR3 is 14 residues long. Per the germline V gene, CDR1 is MDHEN and CDR2 is SYDVKM. For the CDR3, the DNA is TGTGCCAGCAGACTACAGGGGGCCGGAAACACCATATATTTT. Translating gives CASRLQGAGNTIYF. Filled out from reference TRBV28 and TRBJ1-3, the complete variable domain reads DVKVTQSSRYLVKRTGEKVFLECVQDMDHENMFWYRQDPGLGLRLIYFSYDVKMKEKGDIPEGYSVSREKKERFSLILESASTNQTSMYLCASRLQGAGNTIYFGEGSWLTVV.

The rearrangement links TRBV7-9 to TRBJ2-5; D possibly corresponds to TRBD1 (6 bases). The V gene lost 0 bases and the J gene lost 4 bases, with 15 bases spanning the gap. Germline V gene data show CDR1 as SEHNR and CDR2 as FQNEAQ (reference sequence). This CDR3 comprises 16 residues. CDR3 sequence: CASSLAQAGVGETQYF. The DNA for the CDR3 is TGTGCCAGCAGCTTAGCGCAGGCAGGGGTGGGAGAGACCCAGTACTTC. Together with reference TRBV7-9 and TRBJ2-5, the CDR3 gives the full variable domain: DTGVSQNPRHKITKRGQNVTFRCDPISEHNRLYWYRQTLGQGPEFLTYFQNEAQLEKSRLLSDRFSAERPKGSFSTLEIQRTEQGDSAMYLCASSLAQAGVGETQYFGPGTRLLVL.

The chain combines TRBV6-5 with TRBJ1-3, with a weak D call TRBD1 (5 bases). This CDR3 contains 13 residues. Germline CDR1 MNHEY, CDR2 SVGAGI. V lost 6 bases to trimming and J lost 7 bases, with 13 bases between them. CDR3 DNA: TGTGCCAGCAGCCGAGGGACGGGTAACACCATATATTTT. Its translation is CASSRGTGNTIYF.

The V and J genes are TRBV7-9 and TRBJ2-7; 10 positions match TRBD1. J was trimmed by 2 bases and V by 7 bases; bases with no gene match: 5. Germline V gene sequence: CDR1 SEHNR, CDR2 FQNEAQ (reference sequence). This CDR3 is 14 amino acids long. The CDR3 protein is CASTTGTGAYEQYF. The CDR3 DNA sequence: TGTGCCAGCACCACCGGGACAGGGGCCTACGAGCAGTACTTC.

This sequence joins TRBV23-1 and TRBJ1-2; weak D call: TRBD1 (5 bases). TRBV23-1 is treated as an ORF (open reading frame) with a function not yet certain. The CDR3 consists of 15 residues. The V end lost 0 bases, the J end lost 0 bases, and 8 bases lay between the germline ends. The CDR3 is CASSQSRGANYGYTF. The CDR3 coding sequence is TGCGCCAGCAGTCAATCGAGGGGAGCTAACTATGGCTACACCTTC.

At least ten counts were recorded for this clone. This rearrangement joins TRBV6-6 to TRBJ1-3; tentative D call: TRBD1 (5 bases). V was cut by 0 bases and J by 2 bases, with 8 bases left in between. Per germline, CDR1 MNHNY and CDR2 SVGAGI (reference sequence). The CDR3 sequence is 15 residues long. CDR3 in amino acids: CASSYSEGPGNTIYF. The DNA of the CDR3 is TGTGCCAGCAGTTACTCTGAGGGGCCTGGAAACACCATATATTTT.

This clone was detected a few times. This sample includes further DNA sequences coding for the same CDR3. This chain links TRBV20-1 with TRBJ1-2; D not resolved. The CDR3 contains 11 residues. The germline V gene encodes CDR1 DFQATT and CDR2 SNEGSKA (reference sequence). Trimming removed 3 bases from V and 2 bases from J, with 4 bases in between. The CDR3 spells CSASPNYGYTF. As DNA, the CDR3 is TGCAGTGCTAGCCCCAACTATGGCTACACCTTC.

This clone was recorded only once. CDR3 in amino acids: CASSRMPILAGSLNEQFF. For the CDR3, the DNA is TGTGCCAGCAGCCGCATGCCGATACTAGCGGGGTCCCTCAATGAGCAGTTCTTC. This chain joins TRBV7-2 and TRBJ2-1; TRBD2 matches 10 bases. Germline CDR1 is SGHTA and CDR2 is FQGNSA. The CDR3 contains 18 residues. V shed 5 bases, J shed 6 bases, and the junction held 16 bases outside the gene matches.